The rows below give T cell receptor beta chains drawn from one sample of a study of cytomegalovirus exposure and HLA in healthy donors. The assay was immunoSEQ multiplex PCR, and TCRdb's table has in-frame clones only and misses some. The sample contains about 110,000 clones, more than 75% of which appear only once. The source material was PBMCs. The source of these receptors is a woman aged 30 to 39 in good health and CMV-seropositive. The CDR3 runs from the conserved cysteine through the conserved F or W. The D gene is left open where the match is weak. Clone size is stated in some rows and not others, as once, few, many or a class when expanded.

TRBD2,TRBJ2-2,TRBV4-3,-,TGCGCCAGCAGCCAGCCCGGGACTAGCGGGAACACCGGGGAGCTGTTTTTT,CASSQPGTSGNTGELFF
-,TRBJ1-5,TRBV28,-,TGTGCCAGCACCATCGAGGATCAGCCCCAGCATTTT,CASTIEDQPQHF
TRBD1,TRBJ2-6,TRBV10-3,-,TGTGCCATCAGGGGACAGGGAAGGAATTCTGGGGCCAACGTCCTGACTTTC,CAIRGQGRNSGANVLTF
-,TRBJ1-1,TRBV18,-,TGTGCCAGCTCACCACCGTCGGGGGGGTCGAACACTGAAGCTTTCTTT,CASSPPSGGSNTEAFF
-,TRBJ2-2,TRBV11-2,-,TGTGCCAGCAGCACTAACACCGGGGAGCTGTTTTTT,CASSTNTGELFF
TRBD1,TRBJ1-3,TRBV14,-,TGTGCCAGCAGCCAAGAAGGACAGGGGGCGAACACCATATATTTT,CASSQEGQGANTIYF
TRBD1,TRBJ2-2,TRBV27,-,TGTGCCAGCAGTTTTCTGACCGGGACAGGGGGAAGCGGGGAGCTGTTTTTT,CASSFLTGTGGSGELFF
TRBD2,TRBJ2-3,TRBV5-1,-,TGCGCCAGCAGCTTCGTGACGGGAGGGCCCGCAGATACGCAGTATTTT,CASSFVTGGPADTQYF
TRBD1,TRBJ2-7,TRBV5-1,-,TGCGCCAGCAGCTTTTGGACAGGGGACTACGAGCAGTACTTC,CASSFWTGDYEQYF
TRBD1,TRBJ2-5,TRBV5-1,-,TGCGCCAGCAGCTTGGGACAGGGAGAGACCCAGTACTTC,CASSLGQGETQYF
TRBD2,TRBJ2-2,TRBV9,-,TGTGCCAGCAGCGCGACTAGGGCGGGAGGGCGATGGGCCGGGGAGCTGTTTTTT,CASSATRAGGRWAGELFF
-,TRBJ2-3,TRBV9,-,TGTGCCAGCAGCACTACTGGACGGACAGGCGGGGTATCGCAGTATTTT,CASSTTGRTGGVSQYF
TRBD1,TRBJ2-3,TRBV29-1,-,TGCAGCGCGGCGGACAGGGGGCTGTGGGATACGCAGTATTTT,CSAADRGLWDTQYF
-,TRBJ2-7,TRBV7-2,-,TGTGCCAGCAGCACGCTGACAGGCTACGAGCAGTACTTC,CASSTLTGYEQYF
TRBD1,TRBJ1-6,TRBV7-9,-,TGTGCCAGCAGCTCGTTGACAGGGGGAAATTCACCCCTCCACTTT,CASSSLTGGNSPLHF
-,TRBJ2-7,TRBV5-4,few,TGTGCCAGCAGCCCGGGCAGGGGGGCCTACGAGCAGTACTTC,CASSPGRGAYEQYF
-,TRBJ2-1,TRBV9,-,TGTGCCAGCAGCGTAGGACATCGAGTCCGCAATGAGCAGTTCTTC,CASSVGHRVRNEQFF
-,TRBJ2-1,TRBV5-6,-,TGTGCCAGCAGCTTTCCCCGGGGGTTAGGTAGTGAGCAGTTCTTC,CASSFPRGLGSEQFF
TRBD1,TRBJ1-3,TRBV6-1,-,TGTGCCAGCCGTCCGGACAGGAGCTCTGGAAACACCATATATTTT,CASRPDRSSGNTIYF
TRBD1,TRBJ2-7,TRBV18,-,TGTGCCAGCTCCCCGGGGACAGGGGGAAGGTACGAGCAGTACTTC,CASSPGTGGRYEQYF
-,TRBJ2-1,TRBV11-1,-,TGTGCCAGCAGCCCAACCGGGTGGGGCACCTACAATGAGCAGTTCTTC,CASSPTGWGTYNEQFF
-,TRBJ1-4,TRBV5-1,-,TGCGCCAGCAGCTTGGGCCAGGGTGGTGAAAAACTGTTTTTT,CASSLGQGGEKLFF
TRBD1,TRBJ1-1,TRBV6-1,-,TGTGCCAGCAGTCCTGGGACAGCGAACACTGAAGCTTTCTTT,CASSPGTANTEAFF
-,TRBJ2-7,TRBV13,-,TGTGCCAGCAGCTTTGGGATGGGGCCACCGGACGAGCAGTACTTC,CASSFGMGPPDEQYF
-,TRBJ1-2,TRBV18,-,TGTGCCAGCTCACCCTTAGACAGTTCGCATGGCTACACCTTC,CASSPLDSSHGYTF
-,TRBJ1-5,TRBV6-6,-,TGTGCCAGCAGTTATGTCAGTGATCAGCCCCAGCATTTT,CASSYVSDQPQHF
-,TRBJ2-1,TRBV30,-,TGTGCCTGGAGTAAGGGGCTAGTCTCCTACAATGAGCAGTTCTTC,CAWSKGLVSYNEQFF